Presented here are 13 T cell receptor beta chains from one specimen sequenced in a study of blood T cell repertoires in COVID-19. This table comes from immunoSEQ multiplex PCR, and its TCRdb copy is limited to in-frame clones, with some not included. Of about 100,000 clones in the sample, about 91% were seen once. Sample: peripheral blood. The receptors shown here come from a man aged 50-59 years with active or convalescent COVID-19.

The chain links TRBV2 to TRBJ1-2, with 11 positions matching TRBD1. J gave up 8 bases and V 6 bases, and 5 bases lay outside the gene matches. This CDR3 region has 13 residues. CDR1 is SNHLY, CDR2 FYNNEI, per germline. The CDR3 region has the DNA TGTGCCAGCAGCGCGGACAGGGGGCACGGCTACACCTTC. It translates to CASSADRGHGYTF.

This chain uses TRBV7-9 with TRBJ1-3, with 7 positions matching TRBD1. The V gene end was trimmed by 5 bases and the J gene end by 2 bases; junction bases not matched to a gene: 9. Germline V gives CDR1 SEHNR, CDR2 FQNEAQ (reference sequence). There are 16 residues in the CDR3. CDR3: CASSPGTDGTGNTIYF. The CDR3 region has the DNA TGTGCCAGCAGCCCCGGGACAGACGGCACTGGAAACACCATATATTTT.

The chain links TRBV6-5 to TRBJ1-5; 8 bases line up with TRBD1. CDR1 is MNHEY and CDR2 is SVGAGI in the germline V gene. J lost 6 bases, V lost 5 bases, and 6 bases had no gene match. This CDR3 has 14 residues. The CDR3 reads CASSPTGTGQPQHF. DNA for the CDR3: TGTGCCAGCAGTCCCACAGGGACAGGTCAGCCCCAGCATTTT.

The chain recombines TRBV5-1 with TRBJ2-5, with a weak D call TRBD2 (6 bases). Germline V gives CDR1 SGHRS, CDR2 YFSETQ. The CDR3 extends over 13 amino acids. V dropped 0 bases and J dropped 4 bases, with 7 bases sitting between them. This chain's CDR3 is CASSLVGGETQYF. CDR3 nucleotides: TGCGCCAGCAGCTTGGTGGGGGGAGAGACCCAGTACTTC.

This chain links TRBV11-2 with TRBJ2-2; tentatively, D is TRBD2 (5 bases). The V end was cut by 7 bases, the J end by 6 bases, with 15 bases between. CDR3 size: 14 residues. CDR1 is SGHAT and CDR2 is FQNNGV in the germline V gene. In DNA form, the CDR3 reads TGTGCCAGCATCCCCCCCACTAGATCCGGGGAGCTGTTTTTT. This encodes CASIPPTRSGELFF.

The rearrangement uses TRBV30 and TRBJ1-3; D uncertain. The V end was cut by 4 bases, the J end by 0 bases, with 10 bases between. Germline V gene lookup returns CDR1 GTSNPN and CDR2 SVGIG (reference sequence). The CDR3 is made up of 14 amino acids. CDR3 coding DNA: TGTGCCTGGACCAACTTCGGCTCTGGAAACACCATATATTTT. It is translated as CAWTNFGSGNTIYF.

This clone turned up a few times. The V gene is TRBV7-2, the J gene TRBJ1-5; the D gene is possibly TRBD1 (5 bases). This CDR3 has 14 residues. The germline V gene encodes CDR1 SGHTA and CDR2 FQGNSA. V was trimmed by 3 bases and J by 7 bases, leaving 13 bases between them. CDR3 sequence reads: CASSFMGGDQPQHF. The DNA for the CDR3 is TGTGCCAGCAGCTTCATGGGGGGGGACCAGCCCCAGCATTTT.

CDR3 loop: CASRGPSGARFYGYTF. CDR3 DNA sequence: TGTGCCAGCCGTGGGCCCTCAGGGGCTAGGTTCTATGGCTACACCTTC. The rearrangement links TRBV28 to TRBJ1-2; D is perhaps TRBD1 (6 bases). Trimming took off 8 bases at V and 4 bases at J, with 23 bases between the two ends. Germline V gene data show CDR1 as MDHEN and CDR2 as SYDVKM. The CDR3 covers 16 residues.

The chain employs TRBV7-9 and TRBJ1-1; TRBD1 is a possible D gene (5 bases). This CDR3 spans 16 amino acids. With 5 bases removed from V and 0 bases from J, the gap between germline ends came to 16 bases. Germline V CDR1 and CDR2: SEHNR, FQNEAQ (reference sequence). The DNA of the CDR3 is TGTGCCAGCAGCAGTTCTTACAGGAACCTGAACACTGAAGCTTTCTTT. Residues: CASSSSYRNLNTEAFF.

The count of this clone is one. V is TRBV5-1 and J is TRBJ2-1, with TRBD2 matching over 11 bases. The CDR3 is 17 amino acids. Germline V gene lookup returns CDR1 SGHRS and CDR2 YFSETQ. With 0 bases clipped from V and 7 bases from J, the junction kept 9 bases outside the gene matches. The CDR3 sequence is CASSLETGTSGTNEQFF. The CDR3 DNA reads as TGCGCCAGCAGCTTGGAAACCGGGACTAGCGGCACTAATGAGCAGTTCTTC.

V gene TRBV28 combines with J gene TRBJ1-4; D gene ambiguous. V lost 6 bases, J lost 4 bases, and 6 bases lay in between. This CDR3 spans 12 amino acids. Germline CDR1 MDHEN, CDR2 SYDVKM. The chain's CDR3 is CASRRGNEKLFF. The DNA of the CDR3 is TGTGCCAGCAGGAGAGGTAATGAAAAACTGTTTTTT. Combining the CDR3 with reference TRBV28 and TRBJ1-4 gives the whole variable domain DVKVTQSSRYLVKRTGEKVFLECVQDMDHENMFWYRQDPGLGLRLIYFSYDVKMKEKGDIPEGYSVSREKKERFSLILESASTNQTSMYLCASRRGNEKLFFGSGTQLSVL.

The chain is built from TRBV5-1 and TRBJ2-5; D gene unclear. V lost 4 bases, J lost 2 bases, and 9 bases lay in between. From germline, CDR1 is SGHRS and CDR2 YFSETQ. This CDR3 has 13 amino acids. The CDR3 spells CASSPGLQETQYF. The DNA of the CDR3 is TGCGCCAGCAGCCCCGGGTTACAAGAGACCCAGTACTTC.

The genes are TRBV28 and TRBJ1-2; D gene unclear. The CDR3 covers 12 residues. In germline, CDR1 is MDHEN, CDR2 SYDVKM. V lost 6 bases, J lost 12 bases, and 17 bases lay in between. Here the CDR3 reads CASRVFRGENTF. The DNA for the CDR3 is TGTGCCAGCAGAGTTTTCCGGGGTGAGAACACCTTC.